This TCR beta chain was retrieved from a study of T cells after yellow fever vaccination. General study findings and limits: Booster sampling recovered most clones from primary vaccination (96% CD4, approximately 88% CD8).

This clonotype was counted between two and nine times. Antigen unknown. Germline loops: CDR1 SGHTA, CDR2 FQGNSA. The CDR3 totals 15 residues. Trimming took 1 base from V and 5 from J, leaving 14 bases between them. TCRdb redid the calling of the 5' RACE reads with MiXCR, one entry per CDR3 protein. Of around 340,000 distinct CDR3 sequences listed, 7.5% to 9% were seen once; the top ten hold 15% to 20%. The genes are TRBV7-2 and TRBJ2-5; perhaps TRBD2 as D (6 bases). Sample: PBMCs, taken on the day of the first yellow fever vaccination. The source of this sequence is a man between 18 and 35 years old who received the YFV17D yellow fever vaccine. The CDR3 is CASSLVSGVHETQYF. The CDR3 nucleotides read TGTGCCAGCAGCTTAGTCTCGGGGGTCCATGAGACCCAGTACTTC. Full variable domain (rest looked up from reference TRBV7-2 and TRBJ2-5): GAGVSQSPSNKVTEKGKDVELRCDPISGHTALYWYRQSLGQGLEFLIYFQGNSAPDKSGLPSDRFSAERTGGSVSTLTIQRTQQEDSAVYLCASSLVSGVHETQYFGPGTRLLVL.